This T cell receptor beta chain comes out of a study of PD-L1 blockade in urothelial cancer. Overall study context: Men with urothelial cancer arising in the bladder made up about 85% of the roughly 29 patients.

V was shortened by 0 bases and J by 0 bases, with 8 bases between the two germline ends. This CDR3 spans 15 amino acids. Germline V lookup: CDR1 SQVTM, CDR2 ANQGSEA. Using immunoSEQ multiplex PCR, the repertoire was profiled, and TCRdb retains in-frame clones only, with some absent. The table includes tens of thousands of clones, over 80% detected once. As to time point: pretreatment peripheral blood. This receptor was obtained from a woman in her seventies with urothelial cancer. This chain joins TRBV29-1 and TRBJ1-4; D gene uncertain. This specimen was PBMCs, taken around atezolizumab (anti-PD-L1) treatment. The CDR3 nucleotides are TGCAGCGTTGAAGATCGTCCGGCAACTAATGAAAAACTGTTTTTT. Its protein is CSVEDRPATNEKLFF.